The 2 T cell receptor beta chains listed next were all sequenced from one sample in a study of OX40 agonist ivuxolimab in advanced cancers. Some clones are missing from TCRdb's copy, which holds only in-frame ones; the method was immunoSEQ multiplex PCR. In the table there are 100,000 to 150,000 clones, about 93% of which are singletons. The specimen was CD4+ or CD8+ T cells sorted from blood, collected in a trial of the OX40 agonist ivuxolimab. These receptors all stem from an adult with an advanced solid tumor such as melanoma, head and neck, liver or kidney cancer.

The J gene is TRBJ1-5, the V gene TRBV27; no clear D gene. This CDR3 is 16 amino acids long. Trimming stripped 0 bases from V and 7 bases from J, with 16 bases between. Germline-derived CDR1 and CDR2 are MNHEY and SMNVEV (reference sequence). The CDR3 DNA follows: TGTGCCAGCAGTTTATCGGCCAGCCCCTCGGGGCAGCCCCAGCATTTT. As protein: CASSLSASPSGQPQHF.

This clone was observed once. The chain recombines TRBV27 with TRBJ1-5, with D possibly TRBD1 on 5 matching bases. V was shortened by 0 bases and J by 4 bases, with 7 bases between the two germline ends. CDR1 is MNHEY, CDR2 SMNVEV, per germline (reference sequence). This CDR3 region has 14 residues. The CDR3 reads CASSLSGGNQPQHF. The DNA for the CDR3 is TGTGCCAGCAGTTTATCGGGGGGTAATCAGCCCCAGCATTTT.